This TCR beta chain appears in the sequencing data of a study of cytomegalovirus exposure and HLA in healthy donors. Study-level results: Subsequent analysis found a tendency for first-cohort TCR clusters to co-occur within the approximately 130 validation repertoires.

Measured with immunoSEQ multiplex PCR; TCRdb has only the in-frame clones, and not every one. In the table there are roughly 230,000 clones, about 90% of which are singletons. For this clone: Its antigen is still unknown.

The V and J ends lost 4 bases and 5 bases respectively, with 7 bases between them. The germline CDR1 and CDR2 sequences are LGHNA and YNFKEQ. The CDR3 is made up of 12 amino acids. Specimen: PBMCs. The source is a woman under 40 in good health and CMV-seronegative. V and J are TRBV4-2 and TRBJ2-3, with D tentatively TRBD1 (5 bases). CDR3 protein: CASSPQGDTQYF. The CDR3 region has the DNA TGTGCCAGCAGCCCCCAGGGAGATACGCAGTATTTT.